The 12 T cell receptor beta chains presented below share a single source sample, sequenced in a study of T cells after yellow fever vaccination. TCRdb reprocessed the 5' RACE reads via MiXCR and lists one record per CDR3 protein. The sample carries 250,000 or so distinct CDR3 sequences, less than 7.5% recorded once. The material sequenced was CD4+ T cells sorted from PBMCs, taken on the day of the yellow fever booster vaccination. These receptor sequences come from a man aged 25-45 years who received the YFV17D yellow fever vaccine.

This clonotype was counted a few times. This chain joins TRBV9 and TRBJ2-1; 8 nucleotides align to TRBD2. Losses at the gene ends were 2 bases for V and 8 bases for J; bases not matched to a gene: 6. The CDR3 loop spans 14 amino acids. Germline CDR1 reads SGDLS; CDR2 reads YYNGEE. The DNA for the CDR3 is TGTGCCAGCAGCGTTAGCGGGACCTGGGATGAGCAGTTCTTC. This codes for CASSVSGTWDEQFF.

The sample holds many counts of this clonotype. The chain couples TRBV20-1 to TRBJ2-5; D not resolved. This CDR3 has 13 residues. V was cut by 2 bases and J by 0 bases, with 7 bases left in between. Germline values: CDR1 DFQATT, CDR2 SNEGSKA (reference sequence). The CDR3: CSARFVNQETQYF. CDR3 DNA: TGCAGTGCTAGATTTGTCAACCAAGAGACCCAGTACTTC.

The chain uses TRBV15 and TRBJ2-3; D is unresolved. Germline loops: CDR1 LNHNV, CDR2 YYDKDF (reference sequence). With 6 bases removed from V and 2 bases from J, the gap between germline ends came to 18 bases. The length of the CDR3 is 16 residues. CDR3 loop: CATSLSMQKITDTQYF. The DNA for the CDR3 is TGTGCCACCAGTTTGTCGATGCAGAAAATCACAGATACGCAGTATTTT.

This clonotype was counted many times. This chain joins TRBV6-5 and TRBJ2-3, with 14 nucleotides matching TRBD2. This CDR3 comprises 18 residues. Trimming cost V 0 bases and J 1 base; bases outside gene matches: 3. Germline CDR1 MNHEY, CDR2 SVGAGI. CDR3 sequence (DNA): TGTGCCAGCAGTTACTCGATGGGACTAGCGGGAGGCACAGATACGCAGTATTTT. It translates to CASSYSMGLAGGTDTQYF.

This clonotype has at least ten counts. The J gene is TRBJ2-2, the V gene TRBV7-9; D ambiguous. Trimming pared 1 base from V and 6 bases from J, leaving 6 bases between. Germline V gene data show CDR1 as SEHNR and CDR2 as FQNEAQ (reference sequence). The CDR3 runs to 13 residues. CDR3 in DNA: TGTGCCAGCAGCTTAGAAGCATCCGGGGAGCTGTTTTTT. Amino acids: CASSLEASGELFF.

The chain combines TRBV20-1 with TRBJ2-7, with D unclear. Trimming left V 6 bases short and J 4 bases short, with 16 bases between. Germline assignment: CDR1 DFQATT and CDR2 SNEGSKA (reference sequence). The CDR3 has 13 amino acids. CDR3 residues: CSAVRVGGYEQYF. Written as DNA, the CDR3 is TGCAGTGCCGTTAGGGTAGGCGGTTACGAGCAGTACTTC.

The chain joins TRBV11-2 to TRBJ2-5; 13 positions match TRBD2. The germline V gene encodes CDR1 SGHAT and CDR2 FQNNGV. The CDR3 is 15 residues long. V lost 5 bases and J lost 4; bases outside the gene matches: 4. The CDR3 protein is CASSTRTSGRETQYF. CDR3 bases: TGTGCCAGCAGCACTAGGACTAGCGGGAGAGAGACCCAGTACTTC.

This clonotype was seen a handful of times. The CDR3 spells CSVLTAYGYTF. CDR3 bases: TGCAGCGTCCTGACAGCCTATGGCTACACCTTC. The V call is TRBV29-1, the J call TRBJ1-2, with a weak D call TRBD1 (5 bases). There are 11 residues in the CDR3. Germline V gene data show CDR1 as SQVTM and CDR2 as ANQGSEA. Trimming took off 6 bases at V and 4 bases at J, with 9 bases between the two ends.

With regard to this clonotype: The junction does not match germline at one end; this may be a read error. The V gene is TRBV20-1, the J gene TRBJ2-5; D possibly uses TRBD1 or TRBD2 (5 bases each). Per germline, CDR1 DFQATT and CDR2 SNEGSKA (reference sequence). This CDR3 is built from 12 residues. The DNA of the CDR3 is TGCGGTGCTAGACATTGGGGGGAGACCCAGTACTTC. Translated: CGARHWGETQYF.

The chain is built from TRBV14 and TRBJ2-7, with TRBD1 as a possible D gene (6 bases). The germline V and J ends were trimmed by 1 base and 4 bases, with 14 bases remaining between them. This CDR3 contains 15 residues. From germline, CDR1 is SGHDN and CDR2 FVKESK. CDR3 sequence: CASSQGPRTVYEQYF. The DNA for the CDR3 is TGTGCCAGCAGCCAAGGGCCCAGGACAGTTTACGAGCAGTACTTC.

This clonotype has more than one count but fewer than ten. V is TRBV7-3 and J is TRBJ2-6; 8 bases line up with TRBD1. V lost 5 bases and J lost 1; bases outside the gene matches: 1. The CDR3 contains 15 residues. Germline-derived CDR1 and CDR2 are SGHTA and FQGTGA. CDR3 sequence reads: CASSRTGSGANVLTF. The CDR3 coding sequence is TGTGCCAGCAGCCGGACAGGGTCTGGGGCCAACGTCCTGACTTTC.

The V and J genes are TRBV24-1 and TRBJ2-3; D is ambiguous. V lost 4 bases and J 3 bases, leaving 22 bases between the germline ends. Germline CDR1 reads KGHDR; CDR2 reads SFDVKD. CDR3 size: 18 residues. Here the CDR3 reads CATSDALGILSRTDTQYF. In nucleotides, the CDR3 is TGTGCCACCAGTGACGCCCTTGGGATCCTCTCTAGAACAGATACGCAGTATTTT.